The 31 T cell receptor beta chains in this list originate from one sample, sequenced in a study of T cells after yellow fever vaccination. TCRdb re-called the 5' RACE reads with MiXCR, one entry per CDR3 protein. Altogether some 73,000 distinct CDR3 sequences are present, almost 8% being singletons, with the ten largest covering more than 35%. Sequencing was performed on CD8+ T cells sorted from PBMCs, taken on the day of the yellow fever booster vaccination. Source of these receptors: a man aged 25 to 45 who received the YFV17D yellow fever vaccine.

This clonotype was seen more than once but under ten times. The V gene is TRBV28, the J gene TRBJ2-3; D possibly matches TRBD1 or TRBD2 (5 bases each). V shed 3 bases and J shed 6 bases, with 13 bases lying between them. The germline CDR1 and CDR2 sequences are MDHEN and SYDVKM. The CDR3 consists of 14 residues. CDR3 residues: CASSFEGKGDTQYF. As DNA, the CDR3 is TGTGCCAGCAGTTTCGAGGGGAAGGGTGATACGCAGTATTTT. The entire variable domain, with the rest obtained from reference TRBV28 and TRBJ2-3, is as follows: DVKVTQSSRYLVKRTGEKVFLECVQDMDHENMFWYRQDPGLGLRLIYFSYDVKMKEKGDIPEGYSVSREKKERFSLILESASTNQTSMYLCASSFEGKGDTQYFGPGTRLTVL.

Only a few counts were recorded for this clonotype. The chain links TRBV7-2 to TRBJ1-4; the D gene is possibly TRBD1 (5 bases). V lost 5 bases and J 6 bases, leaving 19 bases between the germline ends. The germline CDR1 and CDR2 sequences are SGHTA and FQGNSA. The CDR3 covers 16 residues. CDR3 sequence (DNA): TGTGCCAGCAGCCCCCCCGGCGGCAGGGCAGATGAAAAACTGTTTTTT. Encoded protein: CASSPPGGRADEKLFF. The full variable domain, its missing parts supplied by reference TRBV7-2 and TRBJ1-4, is GAGVSQSPSNKVTEKGKDVELRCDPISGHTALYWYRQSLGQGLEFLIYFQGNSAPDKSGLPSDRFSAERTGGSVSTLTIQRTQQEDSAVYLCASSPPGGRADEKLFFGSGTQLSVL.

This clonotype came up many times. CDR3 bases: TGTGCCAGCAGTTACTCGGCTTATGGCACAGATACGCAGTATTTT. This encodes CASSYSAYGTDTQYF. The chain recombines TRBV6-2 or TRBV6-3 with TRBJ2-3; D ambiguous. The CDR3 is 15 residues long. Trimming removed 0 bases from V and 1 base from J, with 8 bases in between. Germline CDR1 and CDR2: MNHEY and SVGEGT.

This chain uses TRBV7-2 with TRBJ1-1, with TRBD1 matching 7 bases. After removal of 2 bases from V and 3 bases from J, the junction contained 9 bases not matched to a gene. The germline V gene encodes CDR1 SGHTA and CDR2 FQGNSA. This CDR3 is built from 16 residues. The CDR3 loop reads CASSLTAGGMHTEAFF. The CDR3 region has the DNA TGTGCCAGCAGCTTAACGGCAGGGGGAATGCACACTGAAGCTTTCTTT.

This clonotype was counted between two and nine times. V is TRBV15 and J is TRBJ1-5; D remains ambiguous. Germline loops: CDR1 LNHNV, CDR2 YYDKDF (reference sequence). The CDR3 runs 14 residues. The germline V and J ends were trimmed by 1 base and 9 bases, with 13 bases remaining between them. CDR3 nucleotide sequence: TGTGCCACCAGCAGAGTTCTGGCCCTTTGGCCCCAGCATTTT. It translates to CATSRVLALWPQHF. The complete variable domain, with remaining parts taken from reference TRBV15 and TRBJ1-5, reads DAMVIQNPRYQVTQFGKPVTLSCSQTLNHNVMYWYQQKSSQAPKLLFHYYDKDFNNEADTPDNFQSRRPNTSFCFLDIRSPGLGDTAMYLCATSRVLALWPQHFGDGTRLSIL.

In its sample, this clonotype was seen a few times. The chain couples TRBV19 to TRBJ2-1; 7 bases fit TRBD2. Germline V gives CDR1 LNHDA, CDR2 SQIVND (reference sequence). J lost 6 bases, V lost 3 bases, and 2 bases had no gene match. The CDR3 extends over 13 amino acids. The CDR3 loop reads CASSIGLVNEQFF. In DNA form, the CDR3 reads TGTGCCAGTAGTATCGGACTAGTCAATGAGCAGTTCTTC.

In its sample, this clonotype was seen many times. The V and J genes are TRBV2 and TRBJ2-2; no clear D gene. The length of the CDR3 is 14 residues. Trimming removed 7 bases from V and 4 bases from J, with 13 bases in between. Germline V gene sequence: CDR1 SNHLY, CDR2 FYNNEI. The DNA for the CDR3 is TGTGCCAGCATTGCAGGAAGTGGCACCGGGGAGCTGTTTTTT. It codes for CASIAGSGTGELFF.

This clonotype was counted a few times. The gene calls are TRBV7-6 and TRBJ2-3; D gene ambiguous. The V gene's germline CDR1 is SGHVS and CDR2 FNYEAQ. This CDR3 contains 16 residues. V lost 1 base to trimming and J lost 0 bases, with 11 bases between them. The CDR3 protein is CASSLGAQTSTDTQYF. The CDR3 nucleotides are TGTGCCAGCAGCTTAGGAGCGCAGACTAGCACAGATACGCAGTATTTT. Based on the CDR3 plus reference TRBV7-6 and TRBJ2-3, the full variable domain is GAGVSQSPRYKVTKRGQDVALRCDPISGHVSLYWYRQALGQGPEFLTYFNYEAQQDKSGLPNDRFSAERPEGSISTLTIQRTEQRDSAMYRCASSLGAQTSTDTQYFGPGTRLTVL.

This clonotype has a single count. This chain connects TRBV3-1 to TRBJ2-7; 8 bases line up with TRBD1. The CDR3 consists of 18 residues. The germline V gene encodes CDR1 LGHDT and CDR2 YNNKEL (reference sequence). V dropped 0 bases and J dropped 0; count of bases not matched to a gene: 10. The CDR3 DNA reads TGTGCCAGCAGCCAAGATCAGGGACAGGACTCGGGCTCCTACGAGCAGTACTTC. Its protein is CASSQDQGQDSGSYEQYF.

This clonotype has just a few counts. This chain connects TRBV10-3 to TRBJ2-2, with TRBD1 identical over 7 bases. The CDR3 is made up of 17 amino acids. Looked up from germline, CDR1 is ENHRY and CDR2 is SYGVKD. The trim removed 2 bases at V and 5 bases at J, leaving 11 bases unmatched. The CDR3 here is CAISEPADPTGTGELFF. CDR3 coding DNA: TGTGCCATCAGTGAGCCCGCCGATCCGACAGGGACCGGGGAGCTGTTTTTT.

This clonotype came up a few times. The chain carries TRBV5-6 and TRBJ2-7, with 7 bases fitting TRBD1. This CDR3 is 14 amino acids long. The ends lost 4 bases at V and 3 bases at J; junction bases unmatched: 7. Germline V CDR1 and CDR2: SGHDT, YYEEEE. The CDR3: CASSQGQLGYEQYF. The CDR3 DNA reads TGTGCCAGCAGCCAGGGACAGTTGGGCTACGAGCAGTACTTC.

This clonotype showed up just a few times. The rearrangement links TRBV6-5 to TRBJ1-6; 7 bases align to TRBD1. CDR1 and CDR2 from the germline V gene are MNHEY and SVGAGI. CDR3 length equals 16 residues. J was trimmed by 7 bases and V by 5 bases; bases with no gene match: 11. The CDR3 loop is CASSPGTAHYNSPLHF. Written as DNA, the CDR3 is TGTGCCAGCAGTCCCGGGACAGCCCACTACAATTCACCCCTCCACTTT.

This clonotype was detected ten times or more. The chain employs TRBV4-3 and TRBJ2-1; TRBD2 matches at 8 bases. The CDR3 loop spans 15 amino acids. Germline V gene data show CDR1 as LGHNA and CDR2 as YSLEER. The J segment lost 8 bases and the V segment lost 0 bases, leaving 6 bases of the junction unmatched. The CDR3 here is CASSQDSGILYEQFF. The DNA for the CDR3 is TGCGCCAGCAGCCAAGATAGCGGGATACTCTATGAGCAGTTCTTC.

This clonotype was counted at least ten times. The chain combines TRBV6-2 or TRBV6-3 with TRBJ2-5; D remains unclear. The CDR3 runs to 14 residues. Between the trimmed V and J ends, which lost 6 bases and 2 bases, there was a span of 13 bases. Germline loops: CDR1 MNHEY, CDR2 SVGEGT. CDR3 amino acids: CASRVWRTQETQYF. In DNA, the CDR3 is TGTGCCAGCAGGGTTTGGAGAACACAAGAGACCCAGTACTTC.

In DNA form, the CDR3 reads TGTGCCAGCAGCGGTCAAGGAGGGCACAATGAGCAGTTCTTC. It specifies CASSGQGGHNEQFF. The genes are TRBV6-5 and TRBJ2-1; the D gene is possibly TRBD2 (6 bases). There are 14 residues in the CDR3. Germline-derived CDR1 and CDR2 are MNHEY and SVGAGI. V shed 6 bases and J shed 5 bases, with 14 bases lying between them.

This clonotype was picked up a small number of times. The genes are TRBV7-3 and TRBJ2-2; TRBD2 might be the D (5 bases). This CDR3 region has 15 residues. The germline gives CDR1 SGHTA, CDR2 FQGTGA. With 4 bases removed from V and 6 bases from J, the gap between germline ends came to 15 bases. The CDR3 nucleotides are TGTGCCAGCAGCTCCGTCCTAGCCAATCCCGGGGAGCTGTTTTTT. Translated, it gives CASSSVLANPGELFF.

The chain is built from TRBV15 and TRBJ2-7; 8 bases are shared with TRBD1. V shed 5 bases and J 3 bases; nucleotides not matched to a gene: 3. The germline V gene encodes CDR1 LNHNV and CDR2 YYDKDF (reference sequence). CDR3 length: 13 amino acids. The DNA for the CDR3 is TGTGCCACCAGCTATGGACAGGGCTACGAGCAGTACTTC. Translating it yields CATSYGQGYEQYF.

The CDR3 DNA reads TGTGCCAGTAGTATAGATCGAGAGACCCTTCCCAATCAGCCCCAGCATTTT. This translates into CASSIDRETLPNQPQHF. The rearrangement links TRBV19 to TRBJ1-5; D is unresolved. The CDR3 totals 17 residues. The V end lost 0 bases, the J end lost 3 bases, and 15 bases lay between the germline ends. From germline, CDR1 is LNHDA and CDR2 SQIVND (reference sequence).

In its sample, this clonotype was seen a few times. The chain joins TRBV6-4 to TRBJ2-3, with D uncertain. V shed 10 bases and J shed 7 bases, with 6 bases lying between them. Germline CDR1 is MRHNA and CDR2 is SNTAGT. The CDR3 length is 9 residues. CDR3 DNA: TGTGCCACCACCTATACGCAGTATTTT. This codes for CATTYTQYF.

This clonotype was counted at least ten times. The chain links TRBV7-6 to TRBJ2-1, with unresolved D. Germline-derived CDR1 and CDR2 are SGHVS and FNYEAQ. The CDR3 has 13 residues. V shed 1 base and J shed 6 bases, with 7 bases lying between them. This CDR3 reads CASSLDAFNEQFF. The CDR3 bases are TGTGCCAGCAGCTTAGACGCATTCAATGAGCAGTTCTTC.

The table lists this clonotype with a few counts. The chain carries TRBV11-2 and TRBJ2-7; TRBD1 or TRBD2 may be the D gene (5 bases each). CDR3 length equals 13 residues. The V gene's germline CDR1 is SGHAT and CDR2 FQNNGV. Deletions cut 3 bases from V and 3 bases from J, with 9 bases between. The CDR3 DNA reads TGTGCCAGCAGCTTGGGACCGGACTACGAGCAGTACTTC. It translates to CASSLGPDYEQYF.

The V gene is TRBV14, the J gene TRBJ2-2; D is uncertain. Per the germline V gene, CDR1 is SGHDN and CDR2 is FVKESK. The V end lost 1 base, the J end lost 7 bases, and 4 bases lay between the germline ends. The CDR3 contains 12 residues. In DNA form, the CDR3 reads TGTGCCAGCAGCCAAGTCTTCGGGGAGCTGTTTTTT. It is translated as CASSQVFGELFF.

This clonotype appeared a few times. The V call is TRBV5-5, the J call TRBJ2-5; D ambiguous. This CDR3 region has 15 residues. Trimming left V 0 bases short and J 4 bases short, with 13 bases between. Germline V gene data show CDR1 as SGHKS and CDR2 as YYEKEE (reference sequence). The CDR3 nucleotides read TGTGCCAGCAGCTTGGGACACACCTGGGGAGAGACCCAGTACTTC. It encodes CASSLGHTWGETQYF. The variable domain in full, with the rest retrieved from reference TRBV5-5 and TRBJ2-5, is DAGVTQSPTHLIKTRGQQVTLRCSPISGHKSVSWYQQVLGQGPQFIFQYYEKEERGRGNFPDRFSARQFPNYSSELNVNALLLGDSALYLCASSLGHTWGETQYFGPGTRLLVL.

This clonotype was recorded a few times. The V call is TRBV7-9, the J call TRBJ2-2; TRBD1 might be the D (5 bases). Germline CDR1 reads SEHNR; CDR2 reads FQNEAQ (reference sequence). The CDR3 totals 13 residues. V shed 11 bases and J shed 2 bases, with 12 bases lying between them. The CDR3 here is CAGALPNTGELFF. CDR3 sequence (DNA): TGTGCCGGGGCCCTGCCTAACACCGGGGAGCTGTTTTTT.

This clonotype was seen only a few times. DNA of the CDR3: TGTGCCTGGAGCCAGAGGGCCGAAGCTTTCTTT. Translation: CAWSQRAEAFF. The chain combines TRBV30 with TRBJ1-1; D uncertain. Germline CDR1 is GTSNPN and CDR2 is SVGIG (reference sequence). V was shortened by 3 bases and J by 8 bases, with 10 bases between the two germline ends. The CDR3 runs 11 residues.

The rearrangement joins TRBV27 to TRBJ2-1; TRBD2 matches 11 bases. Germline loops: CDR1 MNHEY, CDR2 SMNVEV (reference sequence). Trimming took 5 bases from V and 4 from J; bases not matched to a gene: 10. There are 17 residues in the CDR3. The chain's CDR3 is CASSEGLAGPLYNEQFF. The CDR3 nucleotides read TGTGCCAGCAGTGAAGGACTAGCGGGCCCGCTTTACAATGAGCAGTTCTTC.

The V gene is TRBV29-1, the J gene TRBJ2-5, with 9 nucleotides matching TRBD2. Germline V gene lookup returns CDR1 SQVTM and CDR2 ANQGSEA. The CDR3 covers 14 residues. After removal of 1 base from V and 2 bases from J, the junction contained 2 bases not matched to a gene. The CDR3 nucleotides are TGCAGCGTTGAAGCGACTAGCGGACAAGAGACCCAGTACTTC. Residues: CSVEATSGQETQYF.

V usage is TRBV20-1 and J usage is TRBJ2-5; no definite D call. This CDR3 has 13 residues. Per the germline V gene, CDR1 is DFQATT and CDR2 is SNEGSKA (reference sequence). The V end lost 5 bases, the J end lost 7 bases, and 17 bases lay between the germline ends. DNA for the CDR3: TGCAGTGCTTTTCTCGGCGGAGAAGTGACCCAGTACTTC. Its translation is CSAFLGGEVTQYF.

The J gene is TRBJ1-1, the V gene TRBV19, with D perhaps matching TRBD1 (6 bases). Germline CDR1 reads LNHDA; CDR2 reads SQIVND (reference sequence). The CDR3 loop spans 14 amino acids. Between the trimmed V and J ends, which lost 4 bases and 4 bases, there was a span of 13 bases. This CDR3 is CASSSREGGTEAFF. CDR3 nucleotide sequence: TGTGCCAGTAGTAGCAGGGAAGGGGGCACTGAAGCTTTCTTT.

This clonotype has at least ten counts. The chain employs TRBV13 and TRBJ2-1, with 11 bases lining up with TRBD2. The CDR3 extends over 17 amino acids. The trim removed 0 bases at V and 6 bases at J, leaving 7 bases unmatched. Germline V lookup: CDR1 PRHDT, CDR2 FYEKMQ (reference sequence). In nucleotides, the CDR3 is TGTGCCAGCAGCTTAGGCCCACTAGCGGGGGTCCTCAATGAGCAGTTCTTC. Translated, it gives CASSLGPLAGVLNEQFF.

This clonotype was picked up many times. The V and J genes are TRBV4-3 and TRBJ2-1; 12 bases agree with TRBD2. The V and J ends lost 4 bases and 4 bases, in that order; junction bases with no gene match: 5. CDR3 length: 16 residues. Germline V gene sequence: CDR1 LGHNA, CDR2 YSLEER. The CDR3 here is CASSLGLAGTYNEQFF. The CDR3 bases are TGCGCCAGCAGCCTCGGACTAGCGGGAACTTACAATGAGCAGTTCTTC.